This T cell receptor beta chain emerged from a study of T cells in localized non-small cell lung cancer (dated by TCRdb to 2020 to 2021). Describing the broader study: Comparing tumors with uninvolved tumor-adjacent lungs, the study looked at the T cell repertoires of fewer than 250 patients with early-stage NSCLC. The cohort was made up of about 240 treatment-naive NSCLC patients whose localized lung tumors had been resected. Of the NSCLC patients, fewer than 150 were male and about a hundred were female, and the mean age was approximately 66 years.

At diagnosis, tumor, uninvolved tumor-adjacent lung and peripheral blood were collected and then preserved as a mix of FFPE and fresh-frozen material. For TCR repertoire profiling, the blood samples were analyzed as peripheral blood mononuclear cells. TCR beta CDR3 regions were sequenced from DNA using the immunoSEQ Assay. Turning to the authors' computational methods: T cell density was computed as TCR beta template counts normalized to usable DNA estimated by amplifying housekeeping genes. The preseqR package was used to estimate richness by extrapolating to 400,000 templates for PBMC samples and to 120,000 templates for tissue samples. Clonality was calculated as one minus Pielou's evenness. Tissue-enriched TCRs were identified through differential abundance testing performed on productive amino-acid clonotypes, with a minimum total count of 5 and an alpha of 0.1. Repertoire overlap between compartments was quantified with the Jaccard Index and Morisita Overlap Index. GLIPH grouped TCR beta CDR3s together with public tetramer-defined viral CDR3s, and a viral motif had to include at least three viral sequences and also show V-gene enrichment. The immuneACCESS repertoire file appears here via TCRdb, limited to in-frame rearrangements. These files lack a portion of the clones; in checked studies, under half of the deficit traces to unresolved V genes, and the cause of the others is not known. V, J and clone size reflect that table, while D and trimming were determined from the DNA. The sample profile shows 35,000 to 45,000 clones; 75% to 85% of them were found once. The ten largest clones represent under 45% of the sample.

Overall results and qualifications from the work: Because multi-region sequencing of the tumors was not done, intratumor heterogeneity could not be ruled out. Uninvolved tumor-adjacent lung showed the highest T cell clonality, higher than tumor, which suggests more focused antigenic responses in the uninvolved tumor-adjacent lung. A median of about 55 of the top 100 tumor clones were detected in paired uninvolved adjacent lung, and 28 of these tumor clones were also found among the top 100 clones of the paired uninvolved adjacent lung. Since the design was exploratory, TCR variables were selected using unadjusted p-values with no false-discovery rate correction. Longer overall survival was associated with higher T cell density in blood, whereas shorter survival was associated with higher clonality in adjacent lung.

As for this clone: The antigen it recognizes is unknown. Base quality data are lacking; no much larger clone is found one base away.

This sequence was found in a woman aged 40-70 years with stage II squamous cell lung carcinoma. The sequenced sample was PBMCs, obtained before any cancer treatment.

The CDR3: CASSLVGTGGPTDTQYF. The DNA is as follows: TGCGCCAGCAGCTTGGTGGGGACAGGGGGACCCACAGATACGCAGTATTTT. The V gene is TRBV5-1 and the J gene is TRBJ2-3; 11 bases in the junction line up with TRBD1. Sequences SGHRS (CDR1) and YFSETQ (CDR2) are obtained from the germline V gene. V has 0 bases trimmed and J has 2 bases trimmed; junction bases matching no gene number 5. Including cysteine and phenylalanine, the CDR3 has 17 amino acids. CDR3 DNA is the only sequence kept; it has 51 bases, read in frame from the first base.